These T cell receptor beta chains were read from a single sample in a study of T cells in Graves' hyperthyroidism and ophthalmopathy. TCRdb re-analysed the multiplex PCR reads in MiXCR, keeping a single row per CDR3 protein. The data show about 300,000 distinct CDR3 sequences, about 14% seen once. Sequences were obtained from blood. These receptors all stem from a woman in her 30s with Graves' hyperthyroidism that later progressed to Graves' ophthalmopathy. The CDR3 runs from the conserved cysteine through the conserved F or W. D genes are given only for firm matches. Not all rows give a size; the values are once, few, many and, for expanded clones, a class.

TRBJ1-6,-,TRBV28,many,CAKTGGGSPLHF,TGTGCCAAGACCGGCGGAGGTTCACCCCTCCACTTT
TRBJ1-5,TRBD1,TRBV20-1,few,CSAWGDSLYQPQHF,TGCAGTGCTTGGGGGGACAGCCTTTATCAGCCCCAGCATTTT
TRBJ1-5,-,TRBV27,many,CASDRDTNQPQHF,TGTGCCAGCGACCGGGACACAAATCAGCCCCAGCATTTT
TRBJ2-5,TRBD1,TRBV29-1,many,CSVEVQGTVRETQYF,TGCAGCGTTGAAGTCCAAGGGACAGTCCGAGAGACCCAGTACTTC
TRBJ2-1,TRBD2,TRBV5-1,-,CASSLPGTSGRPNEQFF,TGCGCCAGCAGCCTGCCCGGGACTAGCGGGAGGCCCAATGAGCAGTTCTTC
TRBJ1-1,TRBD1,TRBV6-5,many,CASSYSGQGYTEAFF,TGTGCCAGCAGTTACTCCGGACAGGGGTACACTGAAGCTTTCTTT
TRBJ2-7,-,TRBV14,many,CASSQERNRDFFYEQYF,TGTGCCAGCAGCCAAGAAAGAAACCGGGACTTCTTCTACGAGCAGTACTTC
TRBJ1-2,TRBD1,TRBV20-1,many,CSARDSTRSTAGYTF,TGCAGTGCAAGGGACAGTACGCGAAGTACGGCTGGCTACACCTTC
TRBJ2-1,TRBD2,TRBV14,many,CASSRGLAAYNEQFF,TGTGCCAGCAGCCGGGGACTAGCGGCCTACAATGAGCAGTTCTTC
TRBJ2-1,TRBD2,TRBV6-2/TRBV6-3,many,CASSSLFTSGRANEQFF,TGTGCCAGCAGCTCCCTTTTCACTAGCGGGAGGGCCAATGAGCAGTTCTTC
TRBJ1-5,-,TRBV28,many,CASSLSGFGNQPQHF,TGTGCCAGCAGTTTATCCGGGTTTGGAAATCAGCCCCAGCATTTT
TRBJ2-1,TRBD2,TRBV11-2,few,CANSLVGGRWNEQFF,TGTGCCAACAGCTTAGTTGGCGGGAGGTGGAATGAGCAGTTCTTC
TRBJ1-1,-,TRBV7-8,many,CASSWRAGRNTEAFF,TGTGCCAGCAGCTGGCGAGCAGGGCGGAACACTGAAGCTTTCTTT